These T cell receptor beta chains were read from a single sample in a study of blood T cell repertoires in COVID-19. Generated by immunoSEQ multiplex PCR, the TCRdb table keeps only in-frame clones and is missing some. The sample has fewer than 400,000 clones; 70% to 90% are singletons. The sample was PBMCs or T cells enriched from blood (not recorded which). All receptors derive from a man under 40 who had recovered from COVID-19. CDR3s include the opening cysteine and the closing phenylalanine or tryptophan. Each record gives: V gene, CDR3 length, D gene, clone size, CDR3 protein. The D gene is left open where the match is weak. Clone size is given for some rows only: seen once, a few or many times, or a class if the clone is expanded.

V: TRBV7-9
length: 15
D: NA
size: NA
CDR3: CASSSPRANTGELFF

V: TRBV4-1
length: 15
D: NA
size: NA
CDR3: CASSQAGGGNTEAFF

V: TRBV7-9
length: 13
D: TRBD1
size: NA
CDR3: CASSLGQGEDYTF

V: TRBV6-1
length: 18
D: TRBD2
size: NA
CDR3: CASSETSGGLLAKNIQYF

V: TRBV19
length: 14
D: TRBD1
size: NA
CDR3: CASSKSNRGQPQHF

V: TRBV6-5
length: 15
D: NA
size: few
CDR3: CASSSTSGSYNEQFF

V: TRBV12-2
length: 17
D: NA
size: NA
CDR3: CASRLAYVTENTGELFF

V: TRBV27
length: 15
D: TRBD1
size: NA
CDR3: CASSRVTGFPGELFF

V: TRBV5-1
length: 14
D: NA
size: NA
CDR3: CASRPGQQSSPLHF

V: TRBV19
length: 13
D: NA
size: few
CDR3: CASNQQGRTEAFF

V: TRBV30
length: 14
D: TRBD1
size: NA
CDR3: CAWSGDRGNEKLFF

V: TRBV4-1
length: 17
D: TRBD1
size: few
CDR3: CASSYPGQGGGAGELFF

V: TRBV12-1
length: 16
D: NA
size: NA
CDR3: CASSFRDRGFGNTIYF

V: TRBV27
length: 18
D: NA
size: once
CDR3: CASSFGSITGRSYNEQFF

V: TRBV7-6
length: 18
D: TRBD2
size: NA
CDR3: CASSISTSGGARTDTQYF

V: TRBV18
length: 19
D: NA
size: few
CDR3: CASSPQAQGSSSYNSPLHF

V: TRBV5-8
length: 11
D: NA
size: NA
CDR3: CASSFGVEAFF

V: TRBV10-2
length: 13
D: TRBD2
size: NA
CDR3: CASSQREFDEQYF

V: TRBV27
length: 19
D: TRBD2
size: NA
CDR3: CASSLNPSKTSGRTSEQFF

V: TRBV4-1
length: 17
D: TRBD1
size: NA
CDR3: CASSQEAPTGGQSGYTF

V: TRBV18
length: 18
D: TRBD1
size: NA
CDR3: CASSPTVGTGQLSYGYTF

V: TRBV5-1
length: 18
D: TRBD2
size: once
CDR3: CASSPPNLAGGSYNEQFF

V: TRBV28
length: 17
D: NA
size: NA
CDR3: CASTVPWSGHSGNTIYF

V: TRBV7-2
length: 15
D: TRBD1
size: NA
CDR3: CASSFGTDYNTEAFF

V: TRBV18
length: 14
D: TRBD2
size: NA
CDR3: CAASGLGNTGELFF

V: TRBV18
length: 17
D: NA
size: NA
CDR3: CASSPLLSSPNTGELFF

V: TRBV6-2/TRBV6-3
length: 16
D: TRBD2
size: NA
CDR3: CASSYSQEGGPHEQFF

V: TRBV19
length: 13
D: NA
size: NA
CDR3: CASSPGGNSPLHF

V: TRBV5-1
length: 16
D: NA
size: NA
CDR3: CASSLGDLSSYNEQFF

V: TRBV5-6
length: 15
D: TRBD1
size: NA
CDR3: CASSAVTGGADGYTF

V: TRBV19
length: 15
D: NA
size: once
CDR3: CASSIQGLVTGELFF

V: TRBV27
length: 15
D: NA
size: NA
CDR3: CASSGGGTPNSPLHF

V: TRBV6-5
length: 14
D: TRBD1
size: NA
CDR3: CASSYSQGDQPQHF

V: TRBV5-1
length: 15
D: TRBD2
size: NA
CDR3: CASSLAASGDATQYF

V: TRBV14
length: 15
D: TRBD1
size: NA
CDR3: CASSRPGDRGYEQYF

V: TRBV11-2
length: 15
D: TRBD1
size: NA
CDR3: CASSFNRGPLYEQYF

V: TRBV15
length: 14
D: NA
size: once
CDR3: CATSGGLSNQPQHF

V: TRBV19
length: 15
D: NA
size: few
CDR3: CASSSRGIRSQPQHF

V: TRBV5-1
length: 12
D: NA
size: few
CDR3: CASRFAGTEAFF

V: TRBV18
length: 13
D: TRBD1
size: NA
CDR3: CASSGQGIYEQYF

V: TRBV28
length: 11
D: NA
size: NA
CDR3: CASSPGAGAFF

V: TRBV20-1
length: 13
D: NA
size: NA
CDR3: CSASSGGTYEQYF

V: TRBV2
length: 12
D: NA
size: NA
CDR3: CASSEAPGEQYF

V: TRBV4-1
length: 17
D: TRBD1
size: NA
CDR3: CASSHPPGQSIYYGYTF

V: TRBV24-1
length: 15
D: TRBD2
size: NA
CDR3: CATSTSGTSGNEQFF

V: TRBV18
length: 16
D: TRBD1
size: NA
CDR3: CASSPEMGQGSQPQHF